This T cell receptor beta chain emerged from a study of breast tumors, draining lymph nodes, adjacent tissues. Whole-study findings and limits: That most tumor T cells come from lymph nodes remained unproven. Tumor TCR diversity was below lymph nodes but above nontumor tissue. Tumor and nontumor repertoires were significantly more similar in luminal-like than in basal-like breast cancer.

This clonotype was counted ten times or more. Its antigen remains unknown. The lymph nodes were axillary draining lymph nodes from breast cancer patients. Using its own MiXCR run on the multiplex PCR reads, TCRdb lists one record per CDR3 protein. The sample carries under 250,000 distinct CDR3 sequences, about a third recorded once. The J segment lost 4 bases and the V segment lost 4 bases, leaving 5 bases of the junction unmatched. The CDR3 runs 15 residues. Germline CDR1 ENHRY, CDR2 SYGVKD. Material for sequencing was axillary lymph node tissue. This clonotype was sampled from a female donor with breast cancer. Some clones in this sample may be carry-over from other donors' samples. This chain uses TRBV10-3 with TRBJ2-1; 9 bases are a match to TRBD2. The CDR3: CAISGPSGAYNEQFF. CDR3 DNA: TGTGCCATCAGTGGGCCTAGCGGGGCATACAATGAGCAGTTCTTC.